This TCR beta chain is from a study of blood T cell repertoires in COVID-19. Study in general: The samples span acute and convalescent COVID-19 from the United States, Italy and Spain. Sources were T cells, B-cell-depleted T cells, or PBMCs; the material itself was cDNA or gDNA.

The J segment lost 7 bases and the V segment lost 0 bases, leaving 5 bases of the junction unmatched. Per germline, CDR1 SGHRS and CDR2 YFSETQ. This CDR3 has 14 amino acids. Profiling relied on immunoSEQ multiplex PCR, and the TCRdb table lists in-frame clones only, not all of them. The table lists tens of thousands of clones, 70% to 90% of them singletons, with 9.3% in the top ten. The receptor was derived from a human donor in a cohort sampled during active COVID-19. J is TRBJ2-3 and V is TRBV5-1; TRBD2 aligns across 7 bases. Sequenced sample: peripheral blood. DNA of the CDR3: TGCGCCAGCAGCTTGGAAGGCGGGGGATATACGCAGTATTTT. Translated: CASSLEGGGYTQYF. Based on the CDR3 plus reference TRBV5-1 and TRBJ2-3, the full variable domain is KAGVTQTPRYLIKTRGQQVTLSCSPISGHRSVSWYQQTPGQGLQFLFEYFSETQRNKGNFPGRFSGRQFSNSRSEMNVSTLELGDSALYLCASSLEGGGYTQYFGPGTRLTVL.